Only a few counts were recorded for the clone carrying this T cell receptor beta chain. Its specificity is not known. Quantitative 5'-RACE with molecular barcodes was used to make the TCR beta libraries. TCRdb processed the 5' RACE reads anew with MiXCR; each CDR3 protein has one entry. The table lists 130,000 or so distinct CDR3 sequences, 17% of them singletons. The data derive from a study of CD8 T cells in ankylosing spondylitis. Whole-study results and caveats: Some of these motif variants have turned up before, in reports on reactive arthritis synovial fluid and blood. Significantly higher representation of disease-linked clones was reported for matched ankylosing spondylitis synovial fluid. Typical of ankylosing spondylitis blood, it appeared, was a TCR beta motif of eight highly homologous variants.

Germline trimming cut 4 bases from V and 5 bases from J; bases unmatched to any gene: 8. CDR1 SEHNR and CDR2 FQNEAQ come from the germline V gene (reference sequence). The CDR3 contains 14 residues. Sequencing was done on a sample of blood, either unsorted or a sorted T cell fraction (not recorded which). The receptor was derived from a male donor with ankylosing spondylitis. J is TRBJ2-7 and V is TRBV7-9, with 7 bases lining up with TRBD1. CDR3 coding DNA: TGTGCCAGCAGCTCTACAGGGGCCCCCAACGAGCAGTACTTC. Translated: CASSSTGAPNEQYF.